This TCR beta chain is from a study of tumor and adjacent non-tumor tissue in lung cancer. CDR3 length equals 13 residues. Trimming took 6 bases from V and 5 from J, leaving 12 bases between them. Germline V gene sequence: CDR1 KGHDR, CDR2 SFDVKD. RNA was extracted from bulk tissue without any cell sorting. Between August and November 2014, newly diagnosed, chemotherapy-naive lung cancer patients underwent thoracic surgery in China. TCRbeta libraries were built with three rounds of nested PCR, modified from ARM-PCR. TCRdb reanalysed the multiplex PCR reads using MiXCR and keeps one entry per CDR3 protein. The sample lists fewer than 100,000 distinct CDR3 sequences, approximately 72% occurring once. This clonotype was seen many times.

Sequencing used lung tumor tissue. The clonotype was recovered from a woman between 40 and 55 years old with non-small cell lung cancer. This chain uses TRBV24-1 with TRBJ2-5; D not certain. The CDR3 coding sequence is TGTGCCACCAGTAAGTTGATGGACGAGACCCAGTACTTC. It translates to CATSKLMDETQYF.